The clone carrying this T cell receptor beta chain was recorded a few times. The antigen is unknown. TCRdb independently ran MiXCR on the 5' RACE reads; one entry per CDR3 protein. The sample carries around 340,000 distinct CDR3 sequences, over 9% recorded once. Germline-derived CDR1 and CDR2 are ENHRY and SYGVKD. V gave up 6 bases and J gave up 7 bases, with 12 bases separating them. The CDR3 totals 12 residues. This entry comes from a study of identical twins. Study-level results: Zero-insertion analyses were open to partial confounding by invariant MAIT and iNKT cells.

These data are also associated with another study on yellow fever vaccine responses in identical twins. This second study says: Twins reportedly appeared to share part of their vaccine T cell response while keeping part individual.

This TCR was recovered from a young woman in good health. This sequence joins TRBV10-3 and TRBJ2-5; D uncertain. The sequenced sample was CD8+ T cells sorted from blood. CDR3 in DNA: TGTGCCATCAGGGACCCCGACGGGACCCAGTACTTC. It codes for CAIRDPDGTQYF.